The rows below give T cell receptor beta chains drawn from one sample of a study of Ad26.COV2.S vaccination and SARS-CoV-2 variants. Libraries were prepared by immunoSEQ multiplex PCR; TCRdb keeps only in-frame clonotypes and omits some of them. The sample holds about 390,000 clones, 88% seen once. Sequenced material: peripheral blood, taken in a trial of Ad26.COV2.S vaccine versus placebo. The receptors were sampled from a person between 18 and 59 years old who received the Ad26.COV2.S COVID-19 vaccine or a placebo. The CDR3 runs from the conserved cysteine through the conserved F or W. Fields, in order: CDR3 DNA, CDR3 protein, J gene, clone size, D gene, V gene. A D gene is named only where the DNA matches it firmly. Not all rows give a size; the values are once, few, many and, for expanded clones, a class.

TGTGCCAGCTCAACAGGGATTAACACTGAAGCTTTCTTT,CASSTGINTEAFF,TRBJ1-1,NA,NA,TRBV18
TGCGCCAGCAGCTTGGGTCTGAACACCGGGGAGCTGTTTTTT,CASSLGLNTGELFF,TRBJ2-2,NA,NA,TRBV5-1
TGTGCCAGCAGCCAAGAGGCTGGGGCCAACGTCCTGACTTTC,CASSQEAGANVLTF,TRBJ2-6,NA,NA,TRBV7-6
TGTGCCAGCAGCCAAGGACAGGGCTTTAATTCACCCCTCCACTTT,CASSQGQGFNSPLHF,TRBJ1-6,NA,TRBD1,TRBV3-1/TRBV3-2
TGTGCCAGCAGTGAACTAGCGGGGAACACCGGGGAGCTGTTTTTT,CASSELAGNTGELFF,TRBJ2-2,NA,TRBD2,TRBV2
TGTGCCAGCAGCTTAACGGGGGGGCCGTGGACCGGGGAGCTGTTTTTT,CASSLTGGPWTGELFF,TRBJ2-2,NA,TRBD2,TRBV7-2
TGCGCCAGCAGCTTGGGCGCGGAAAGATCCTATGGCTACACCTTC,CASSLGAERSYGYTF,TRBJ1-2,NA,NA,TRBV5-1
TGTGCCAGCAGCTTGGGCGACGCGGCTGGGGCCAACGTCCTGACTTTC,CASSLGDAAGANVLTF,TRBJ2-6,once,NA,TRBV5-6
TGTGCCAGCTCGAGGACAGATACGCAGTATTTT,CASSRTDTQYF,TRBJ2-3,NA,NA,TRBV2
TGTGCCAGCAGCCCCAGGGGGGGTAATTCACCCCTCCACTTT,CASSPRGGNSPLHF,TRBJ1-6,NA,TRBD1,TRBV25-1
TGTGCCAGCAGTAGGAGCGGGGGCGTTCAGCCCCAGCATTTT,CASSRSGGVQPQHF,TRBJ1-5,few,NA,TRBV2
TGTGCCACCAGCAGAGCGGGGGACACAGATACGCAGTATTTT,CATSRAGDTDTQYF,TRBJ2-3,NA,NA,TRBV15
TGTGCCAGCAGCTTAGCGGGCCTCGGGAATTCACCCCTCCACTTT,CASSLAGLGNSPLHF,TRBJ1-6,few,NA,TRBV11-2
TGTGCCAGTAGTATAGTAGGGATCGAAGCTTTCTTT,CASSIVGIEAFF,TRBJ1-1,NA,NA,TRBV19
TGTGCCAGCAGCCAAGGCCCGGGAAGCACTGAAGCTTTCTTT,CASSQGPGSTEAFF,TRBJ1-1,NA,NA,TRBV3-1/TRBV3-2
TGTGCCAGCTCACCACCACGTGGAGGGGGCGCAGGCTATGGCTACACCTTC,CASSPPRGGGAGYGYTF,TRBJ1-2,NA,TRBD1,TRBV18
TGCGCCAGCAGCCAAGAAGTCGGGGGGGGCCTCGCAGATACGCAGTATTTT,CASSQEVGGGLADTQYF,TRBJ2-3,NA,TRBD2,TRBV4-1
TGTGCCAGCAGCCGCAGTCCGGAGGCAACTAATGAAAAACTGTTTTTT,CASSRSPEATNEKLFF,TRBJ1-4,NA,NA,TRBV7-2
TGCGCCAGCAGCCAAGACGGGACGAACACTGAAGCTTTCTTT,CASSQDGTNTEAFF,TRBJ1-1,NA,NA,TRBV4-3
TGTGCCAGCAGCCTAGACGGTAGCAATCAGCCCCAGCATTTT,CASSLDGSNQPQHF,TRBJ1-5,NA,NA,TRBV11-2
TGTGCCAGCAGCCTCTCTGGAAACACCATATATTTT,CASSLSGNTIYF,TRBJ1-3,NA,NA,TRBV5-6
TGTGCCAGCAGTGAAGCAATTGGACAGGGGCGTCAGCCCCAGCATTTT,CASSEAIGQGRQPQHF,TRBJ1-5,NA,TRBD1,TRBV6-1
TGTGCCAGCAGCCCCCGATCAAACAATGAGCAGTTCTTC,CASSPRSNNEQFF,TRBJ2-1,NA,NA,TRBV11-2
TGTGCCAGCTCACCCTCCGGGCCCTACACCGGGGAGCTGTTTTTT,CASSPSGPYTGELFF,TRBJ2-2,NA,NA,TRBV18
TGTGCTAGCAGCAGGGACGCCTACAATGAGCAGTTCTTC,CASSRDAYNEQFF,TRBJ2-1,NA,NA,TRBV7-7
TGTGCCAGCAGCCCAGGACCGCTCTATGGCTACACCTTC,CASSPGPLYGYTF,TRBJ1-2,NA,NA,TRBV7-8
TGTGCCAGCAGCTTAACAGGGGACGGGACCCAGTACTTC,CASSLTGDGTQYF,TRBJ2-5,NA,TRBD1,TRBV7-2
TGCAGCGTTGCAGCGGGGAACACCGGGGAGCTGTTTTTT,CSVAAGNTGELFF,TRBJ2-2,NA,NA,TRBV29-1
TGCGCCAGCAGCCCGGCAGTACTAGGAGGCGGAGATACGCAGTATTTT,CASSPAVLGGGDTQYF,TRBJ2-3,NA,NA,TRBV5-1
TGTGCCAGCAGTTACGGGGACTTGCAAGAGACCCAGTACTTC,CASSYGDLQETQYF,TRBJ2-5,NA,NA,TRBV6-2/TRBV6-3
TGTGCCAGCAGCTTCCAGGGGGCGGATGAAAAACTGTTTTTT,CASSFQGADEKLFF,TRBJ1-4,NA,TRBD1,TRBV5-8
TGCGCCAGCGGGGCCGGGAGGAAAGAGACCCAGTACTTC,CASGAGRKETQYF,TRBJ2-5,NA,TRBD2,TRBV5-1
TGTGCCAGCAAAAGGGGTTCTGAAAACACCATATATTTT,CASKRGSENTIYF,TRBJ1-3,NA,NA,TRBV27
TGCAGTGCTAGTACAGGGAACTATGGCTACACCTTC,CSASTGNYGYTF,TRBJ1-2,NA,NA,TRBV20-1
TGCGCCAGCAGCTCGTCTGGGGGGAACTATGGCTACACCTTC,CASSSSGGNYGYTF,TRBJ1-2,NA,NA,TRBV5-1
TGCGCCAGCAGCTTGGGCAGTTATAATGAAAAACTGTTTTTT,CASSLGSYNEKLFF,TRBJ1-4,few,NA,TRBV5-1
TGTGCCAGTAGTGATCCAGGGGGCTATGGCTACACCTTC,CASSDPGGYGYTF,TRBJ1-2,NA,TRBD1,TRBV19
TGTGCCAGCACTCCGTACGGGAACTATGGCTACACCTTC,CASTPYGNYGYTF,TRBJ1-2,NA,NA,TRBV2
TGTGCCAGCAGCCCCGCTGGGACAAACCAAGAGACCCAGTACTTC,CASSPAGTNQETQYF,TRBJ2-5,once,NA,TRBV13
TGTGCCAGTAGTATAGCTTGGCACCTCAGACCCAATCAGCCCCAGCATTTT,CASSIAWHLRPNQPQHF,TRBJ1-5,NA,NA,TRBV19
TGTGCCAGCAGCCAGGACACGAGTAAAGGTTCACCCCTCCACTTT,CASSQDTSKGSPLHF,TRBJ1-6,NA,NA,TRBV3-1/TRBV3-2
TGTGCCAGCAGCCTGAACTCCCCTATAGCCAAAAACATTCAGTACTTC,CASSLNSPIAKNIQYF,TRBJ2-4,NA,NA,TRBV2
TGTGCCAGCAGTACCGATACCTACGAGCAGTACTTC,CASSTDTYEQYF,TRBJ2-7,NA,NA,TRBV6-5
TGTGCCAGCTCACGGTTGGACTCTGGAAACACCATATATTTT,CASSRLDSGNTIYF,TRBJ1-3,once,NA,TRBV18
TGTGCCAGCAGCTCCGGGGTGGCCACTAATGAAAAACTGTTTTTT,CASSSGVATNEKLFF,TRBJ1-4,NA,NA,TRBV6-5
TGTGCCAGCAGCTTGGGACAGGGGGCGGAGGAGCAGTACTTC,CASSLGQGAEEQYF,TRBJ2-7,NA,TRBD1,TRBV5-5